Each of the 8 T cell receptor beta chains below was sequenced from the same sample in a study of Ad26.COV2.S vaccination and SARS-CoV-2 variants. TCRdb keeps only in-frame clones here, not all; method: immunoSEQ multiplex PCR. The table records around 380,000 clones, less than 90% of them present only once. Sample treatment: roughly 20 received Ad26.COV2.S at low or high dose, single or two shots; 5 received placebo; per-sample allocation not given. Sampling happened 63 days after the first vaccine or placebo injection. Sequenced material: peripheral blood, taken in a trial of Ad26.COV2.S vaccine versus placebo. These receptors all stem from a person between 18 and 59 years old who received the Ad26.COV2.S COVID-19 vaccine or a placebo.

The chain links TRBV7-9 to TRBJ1-5, with 7 bases identical to TRBD1. The CDR3 is 12 residues long. The V and J ends lost 5 bases and 5 bases, in that order; junction bases with no gene match: 0. Germline V CDR1 and CDR2: SEHNR, FQNEAQ (reference sequence). The CDR3 DNA reads TGTGCCAGCAGCACAGGGGATCAGCCCCAGCATTTT. It yields the protein CASSTGDQPQHF.

The chain has TRBV6-2 or TRBV6-3 and TRBJ2-7; D is possibly TRBD2 (6 bases). CDR3 length: 14 residues. The V end was cut by 5 bases, the J end by 5 bases, with 16 bases between. CDR1 is MNHEY, CDR2 SVGEGT, per germline. In DNA, the CDR3 is TGTGCCAGCAGTGGGGGAGCTAGCGTCCACGAGCAGTACTTC. Protein: CASSGGASVHEQYF.

The genes are TRBV5-5 and TRBJ2-2; D is unresolved. With 3 bases removed from V and 5 bases from J, the gap between germline ends came to 8 bases. Germline V gene lookup returns CDR1 SGHKS and CDR2 YYEKEE (reference sequence). The CDR3 sequence is 13 residues long. The CDR3: CASSYILTGELFF. CDR3 DNA sequence: TGTGCCAGCAGCTATATATTAACCGGGGAGCTGTTTTTT. Full variable domain (rest looked up from reference TRBV5-5 and TRBJ2-2): DAGVTQSPTHLIKTRGQQVTLRCSPISGHKSVSWYQQVLGQGPQFIFQYYEKEERGRGNFPDRFSARQFPNYSSELNVNALLLGDSALYLCASSYILTGELFFGEGSRLTVL.

The chain employs TRBV12-3 or TRBV12-4 and TRBJ2-2; 8 bases align to TRBD2. The CDR3 loop spans 12 amino acids. J was trimmed by 7 bases and V by 6 bases; bases with no gene match: 1. The CDR3 bases are TGTGCCAGCAGCCTAGCGGGCGGGGAGCTGTTTTTT. The encoded protein is CASSLAGGELFF.

The chain employs TRBV3-1 (or the pseudogene TRBV3-2) and TRBJ2-1; 10 nucleotides align to TRBD2. Germline trimming cut 0 bases from V and 6 bases from J; bases unmatched to any gene: 8. The CDR3 loop spans 17 amino acids. Germline V gene data show CDR1 as LGHDT and CDR2 as YNNKEL (reference sequence). CDR3 in amino acids: CASSQDRVAGGGNEQFF. The CDR3 bases are TGTGCCAGCAGCCAAGATCGGGTAGCGGGGGGTGGCAATGAGCAGTTCTTC.

This chain uses TRBV6-6 with TRBJ2-1; a possible D gene is TRBD1 (6 bases). The CDR3 sequence is 14 residues long. Germline assignment: CDR1 MNHNY and CDR2 SVGAGI (reference sequence). V lost 2 bases to trimming and J lost 5 bases, with 10 bases between them. The DNA for the CDR3 is TGTGCCAGCAGTTACGGTGGGGGCCACAATGAGCAGTTCTTC. It encodes CASSYGGGHNEQFF.

This sequence joins TRBV7-2 and TRBJ1-5, with 8 bases that match TRBD1. Germline V gene data show CDR1 as SGHTA and CDR2 as FQGNSA. The CDR3 is made up of 14 amino acids. J lost 7 bases, V lost 5 bases, and 7 bases had no gene match. CDR3 bases: TGTGCCAGCAGCGATCAGGGGGCAGAACAGCCCCAGCATTTT. Protein product: CASSDQGAEQPQHF.

The V and J genes are TRBV5-1 and TRBJ2-1; the match to TRBD1 covers 9 bases. This CDR3 is 16 amino acids long. Germline V gene sequence: CDR1 SGHRS, CDR2 YFSETQ. The J segment lost 7 bases and the V segment lost 0 bases, leaving 8 bases of the junction unmatched. The DNA for the CDR3 is TGCGCCAGCAGCTTGGATGGGGACAGGGAACGTAATGAGCAGTTCTTC. Translation: CASSLDGDRERNEQFF. The whole variable domain, remainder taken from reference TRBV5-1 and TRBJ2-1, is KAGVTQTPRYLIKTRGQQVTLSCSPISGHRSVSWYQQTPGQGLQFLFEYFSETQRNKGNFPGRFSGRQFSNSRSEMNVSTLELGDSALYLCASSLDGDRERNEQFFGPGTRLTVL.